The T cell receptor beta chain under discussion was sequenced for a study of blood T cell repertoires in COVID-19 (dated by TCRdb to 2018 to 2020). Regarding the study in general: Samples from collaborators originated in the United States, Italy and Spain and spanned both the acute and convalescent phases of COVID-19. The prospective study material was composed of cDNA or gDNA derived from T cells, B-cell-depleted T cells, or PBMCs. Subjects who had been exposed to COVID-19, were actively infected with it, or had recovered from it provided the deeply sampled blood TCRbeta repertoires that made up the dataset. A freely available public database, intended as a resource for researchers studying the immune response to SARS-CoV-2, is where the repertoires were released. Samples were obtained from the ongoing ImmuneRACE study (first 160 participants) and from over 1,000 subjects provided by 6 global collaborators. Sample metadata almost always included a de-identified subject ID, COVID-19 status, age in years and sex. Where available, HLA class I and class II types were obtained from metadata supplied by the sample provider rather than from assay-based typing. Broad study findings and their caveats: The amount of clinical and demographic metadata varied by source and participant and was provided uncurated.

TCRbeta CDR3 regions were amplified from genomic DNA by means of the immunoSEQ Assay, a bias-controlled multiplex PCR. In the authors' own workflow: The number of nucleated cells in each sample was estimated by amplification of reference gene primers within the assay. To quantify the absolute abundance of each unique TCRbeta CDR3 rearrangement, sequence reads were collapsed and filtered. For each sample, productive Simpson clonality was calculated as the square root of Simpson's diversity index across productive rearrangements. TCRdb mirrors the immuneACCESS table, restricted to in-frame sequences. Some clones are absent from its copies; in checked studies, under half trace to an unresolved V gene, and the reason for the others is unknown. D and trimming come from the DNA, and the V and J calls and clone size come from that table. The sample has some 670,000 clones on record, 80% to 90% of them singletons. About 0.24% of the sample lies in the top ten.

The collaborating institutions used their own protocols to collect whole blood in K2EDTA tubes. Collaborator samples were shipped for TCRbeta analysis as frozen whole blood, isolated PBMCs, or DNA extracted from either sample type. As regards this clone: Its antigen specificity is not known. Base quality data are lacking; no much larger clone is found one base away.

V is shortened by 6 bases, J by 0 bases, and the region joining them spans 14 bases. The germline V gene specifies SGHVS as CDR1 and FQNEAQ as CDR2. The CDR3 covers 15 residues, taking in both the cysteine and the phenylalanine. The read is trimmed to its CDR3 DNA, 45 bases read in frame from base 1. The chain is encoded by TRBV7-8 joined to TRBJ1-1; the D region possibly corresponds to TRBD1 (5 bases align). The clonotype was recovered from a woman aged 18 to 35 with acute or convalescent COVID-19. The specimen sequenced was peripheral blood. The CDR3 corresponds to CASSLRAGLNTEAFF. The sequenced DNA: TGTGCCAGCAGTCTAAGGGCAGGGTTGAACACTGAAGCTTTCTTT.